This paragraph reports one T cell receptor (beta chain). The sample comes from a study of control samples from healthy donors and cancer patients. This CDR3 is 15 amino acids long. The repertoire was sequenced with immunoSEQ multiplex PCR; TCRdb's copy has only in-frame clones and lacks some. Altogether 200,000 or so clones are present, around 90% being singletons, with the ten largest covering approximately 2%. Sequencing was performed on blood. The chain has TRBV21-1 and TRBJ1-1. TRBV21-1 is marked as a pseudogene. The source is a man younger than 40 in good health. CDR3 amino acids: CASSKDRAPVYEAFF. CDR3 nucleotide sequence: TGTGCCAGCAGCAAAGATCGGGCCCCCGTTTATGAAGCTTTCTTT.